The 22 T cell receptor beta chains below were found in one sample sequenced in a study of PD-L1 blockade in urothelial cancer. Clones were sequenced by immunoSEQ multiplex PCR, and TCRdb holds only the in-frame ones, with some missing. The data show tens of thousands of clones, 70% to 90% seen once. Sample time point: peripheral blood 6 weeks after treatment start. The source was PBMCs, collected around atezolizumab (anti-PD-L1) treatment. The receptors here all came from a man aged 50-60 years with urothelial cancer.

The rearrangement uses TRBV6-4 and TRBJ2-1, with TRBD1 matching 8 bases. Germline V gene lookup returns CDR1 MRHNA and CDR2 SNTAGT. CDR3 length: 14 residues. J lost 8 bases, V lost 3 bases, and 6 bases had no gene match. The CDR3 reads CASSETGEMDEQFF. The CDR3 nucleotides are TGTGCCAGCAGTGAGACAGGGGAGATGGATGAGCAGTTCTTC.

The CDR3 loop reads CASSPAGQGGTTEAFF. The CDR3 DNA is TGCGCCAGCAGCCCCGCAGGGCAAGGAGGGACCACTGAAGCTTTCTTT. The chain links TRBV5-1 to TRBJ1-1; D is possibly TRBD1 (5 bases). Germline-derived CDR1 and CDR2 are SGHRS and YFSETQ. With 4 bases removed from V and 4 bases from J, the gap between germline ends came to 20 bases. The CDR3 loop spans 16 amino acids.

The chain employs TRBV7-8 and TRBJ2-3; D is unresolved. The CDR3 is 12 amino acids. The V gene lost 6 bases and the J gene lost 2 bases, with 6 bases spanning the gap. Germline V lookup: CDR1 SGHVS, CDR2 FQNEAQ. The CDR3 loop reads CASSTNTDTQYF. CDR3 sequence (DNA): TGTGCCAGCAGTACTAACACAGATACGCAGTATTTT.

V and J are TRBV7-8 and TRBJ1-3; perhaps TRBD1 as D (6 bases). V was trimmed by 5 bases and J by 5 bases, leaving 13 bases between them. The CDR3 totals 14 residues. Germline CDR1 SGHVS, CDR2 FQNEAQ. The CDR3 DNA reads TGTGCCAGCAGCGCTCCGGGACAAAGAAACACCATATATTTT. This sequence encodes CASSAPGQRNTIYF.

CDR3 coding DNA: TGTGCCAGCAGTAGCCTGGGTCTGAGCTCCTACAATGAGCAGTTCTTC. Translating gives CASSSLGLSSYNEQFF. This chain links TRBV7-3 with TRBJ2-1; D is undetermined. The length of the CDR3 is 16 residues. With 6 bases removed from V and 0 bases from J, the gap between germline ends came to 15 bases. Germline CDR1 and CDR2: SGHTA and FQGTGA.

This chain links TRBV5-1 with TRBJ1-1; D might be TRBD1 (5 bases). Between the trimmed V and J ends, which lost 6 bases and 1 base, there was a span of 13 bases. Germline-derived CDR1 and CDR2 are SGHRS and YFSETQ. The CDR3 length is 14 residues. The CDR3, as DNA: TGCGCCAGCACGGAACAGGCAGCGAACACTGAAGCTTTCTTT. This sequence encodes CASTEQAANTEAFF.

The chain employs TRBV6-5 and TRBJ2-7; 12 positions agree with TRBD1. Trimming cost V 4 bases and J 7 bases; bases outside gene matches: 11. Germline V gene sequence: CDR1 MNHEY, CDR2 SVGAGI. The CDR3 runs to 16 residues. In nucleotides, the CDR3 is TGTGCCAGCAGTTCAAGACCCGGGACAGGGGGCTGGGAGCAGTACTTC. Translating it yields CASSSRPGTGGWEQYF.

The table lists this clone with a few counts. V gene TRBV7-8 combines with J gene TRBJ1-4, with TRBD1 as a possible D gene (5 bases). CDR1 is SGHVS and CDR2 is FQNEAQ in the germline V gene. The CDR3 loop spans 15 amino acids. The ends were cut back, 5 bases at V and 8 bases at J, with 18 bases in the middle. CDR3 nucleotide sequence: TGTGCCAGCAGCAAAGGGGCCTCCGGATCCGAAAAACTGTTTTTT. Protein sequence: CASSKGASGSEKLFF.

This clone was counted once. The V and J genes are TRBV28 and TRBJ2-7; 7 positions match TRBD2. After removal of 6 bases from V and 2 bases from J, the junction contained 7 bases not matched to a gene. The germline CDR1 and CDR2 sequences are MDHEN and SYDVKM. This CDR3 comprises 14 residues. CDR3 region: CASSFTSVPYEQYF. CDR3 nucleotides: TGTGCCAGCAGCTTTACTAGCGTCCCCTACGAGCAGTACTTC.

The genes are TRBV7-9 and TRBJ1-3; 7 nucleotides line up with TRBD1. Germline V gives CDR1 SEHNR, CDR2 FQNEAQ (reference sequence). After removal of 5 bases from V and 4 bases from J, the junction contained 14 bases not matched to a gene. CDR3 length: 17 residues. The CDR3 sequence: CASSLSGTAIAGNTIYF. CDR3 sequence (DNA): TGTGCCAGCAGCCTCTCCGGGACAGCGATCGCGGGAAACACCATATATTTT.

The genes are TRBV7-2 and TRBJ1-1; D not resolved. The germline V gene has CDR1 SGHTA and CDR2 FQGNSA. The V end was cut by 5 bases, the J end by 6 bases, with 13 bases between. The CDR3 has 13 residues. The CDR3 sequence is CASSPSVIPEAFF. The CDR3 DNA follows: TGTGCCAGCAGCCCTAGCGTGATACCTGAAGCTTTCTTT.

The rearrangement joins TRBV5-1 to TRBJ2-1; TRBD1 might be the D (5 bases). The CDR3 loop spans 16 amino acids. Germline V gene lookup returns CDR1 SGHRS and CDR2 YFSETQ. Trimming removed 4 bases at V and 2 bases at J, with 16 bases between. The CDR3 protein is CASSERQNPTYNEQFF. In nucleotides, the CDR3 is TGCGCCAGCAGCGAGAGACAGAATCCAACCTACAATGAGCAGTTCTTC.

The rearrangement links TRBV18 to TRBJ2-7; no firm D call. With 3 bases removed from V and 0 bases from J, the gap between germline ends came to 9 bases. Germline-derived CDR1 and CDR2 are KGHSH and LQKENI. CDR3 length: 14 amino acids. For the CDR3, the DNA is TGTGCCAGCTCACCCCTGGCGGTCTCCTACGAGCAGTACTTC. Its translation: CASSPLAVSYEQYF. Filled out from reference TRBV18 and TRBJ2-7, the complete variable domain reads NAGVMQNPRHLVRRRGQEARLRCSPMKGHSHVYWYRQLPEEGLKFMVYLQKENIIDESGMPKERFSAEFPKEGPSILRIQQVVRGDSAAYFCASSPLAVSYEQYFGPGTRLTVT.

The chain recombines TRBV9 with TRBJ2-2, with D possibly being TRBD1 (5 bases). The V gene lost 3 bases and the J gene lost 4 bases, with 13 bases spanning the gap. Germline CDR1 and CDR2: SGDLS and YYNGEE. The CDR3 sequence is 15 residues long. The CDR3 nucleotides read TGTGCCAGCAGCGCCAACCGACAGAGCACCGGGGAGCTGTTTTTT. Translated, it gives CASSANRQSTGELFF.

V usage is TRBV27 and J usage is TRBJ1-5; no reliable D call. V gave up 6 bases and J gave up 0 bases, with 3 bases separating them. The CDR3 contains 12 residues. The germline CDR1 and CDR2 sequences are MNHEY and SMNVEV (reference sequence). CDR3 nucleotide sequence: TGTGCCAGCAGCTTTAGCAATCAGCCCCAGCATTTT. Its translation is CASSFSNQPQHF.

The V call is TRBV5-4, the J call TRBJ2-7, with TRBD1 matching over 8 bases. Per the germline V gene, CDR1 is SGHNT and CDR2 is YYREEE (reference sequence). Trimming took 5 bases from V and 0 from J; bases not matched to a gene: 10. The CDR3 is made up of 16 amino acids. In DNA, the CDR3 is TGTGCCAGCAGGGCTGATGGACAGGGCCTCTCCTACGAGCAGTACTTC. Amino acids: CASRADGQGLSYEQYF. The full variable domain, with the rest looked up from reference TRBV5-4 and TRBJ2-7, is ETGVTQSPTHLIKTRGQQVTLRCSSQSGHNTVSWYQQALGQGPQFIFQYYREEENGRGNFPPRFSGLQFPNYSSELNVNALELDDSALYLCASRADGQGLSYEQYFGPGTRLTVT.

CDR3 bases: TGCGCCAGCAGCCATTCCGGTGGTAGCGGGAGATACACCGGGGAGCTGTTTTTT. The encoded protein is CASSHSGGSGRYTGELFF. This chain joins TRBV4-1 and TRBJ2-2; 9 positions agree with TRBD2. Germline V gives CDR1 MGHRA, CDR2 YSYEKL. J gave up 3 bases and V 3 bases, and 11 bases lay outside the gene matches. The CDR3 has 18 residues.

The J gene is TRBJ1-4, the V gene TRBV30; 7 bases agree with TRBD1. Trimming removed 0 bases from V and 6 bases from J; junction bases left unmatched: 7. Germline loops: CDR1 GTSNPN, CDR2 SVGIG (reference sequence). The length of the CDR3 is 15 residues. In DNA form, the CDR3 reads TGTGCCTGGAGTGTACAGGGGCGAGGGTATGAAAAACTGTTTTTT. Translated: CAWSVQGRGYEKLFF.

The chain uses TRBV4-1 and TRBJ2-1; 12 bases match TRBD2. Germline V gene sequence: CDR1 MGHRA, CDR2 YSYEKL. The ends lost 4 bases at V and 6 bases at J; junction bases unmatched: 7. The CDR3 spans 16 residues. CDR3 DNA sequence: TGCGCCAGCAGCCCGTCGACTAGCGGGAGTCTCAATGAGCAGTTCTTC. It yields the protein CASSPSTSGSLNEQFF.

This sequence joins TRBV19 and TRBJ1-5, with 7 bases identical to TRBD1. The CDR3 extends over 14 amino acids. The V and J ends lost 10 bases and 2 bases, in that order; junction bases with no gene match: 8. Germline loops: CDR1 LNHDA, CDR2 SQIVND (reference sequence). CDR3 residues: CATSGGKGNQPQHF. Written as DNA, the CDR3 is TGTGCCACCTCAGGGGGTAAGGGCAATCAGCCCCAGCATTTT. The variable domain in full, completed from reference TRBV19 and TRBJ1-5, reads DGGITQSPKYLFRKEGQNVTLSCEQNLNHDAMYWYRQDPGQGLRLIYYSQIVNDFQKGDIAEGYSVSREKKESFPLTVTSAQKNPTAFYLCATSGGKGNQPQHFGDGTRLSIL.

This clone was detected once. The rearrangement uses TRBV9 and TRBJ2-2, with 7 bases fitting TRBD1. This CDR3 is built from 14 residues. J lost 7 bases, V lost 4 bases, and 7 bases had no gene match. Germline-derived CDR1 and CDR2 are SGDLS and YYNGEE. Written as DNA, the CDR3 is TGTGCCAGCAGCCCCCAGACAGGGTTCGGGGAGCTGTTTTTT. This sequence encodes CASSPQTGFGELFF.

The CDR3 region is CASSPRTRTSGDNEQFF. The CDR3 nucleotides are TGTGCCAGCTCACCCCGAACGAGGACTAGCGGTGACAATGAGCAGTTCTTC. The chain uses TRBV18 and TRBJ2-1; 10 bases align to TRBD2. The CDR3 has 17 residues. The V gene end was trimmed by 3 bases and the J gene end by 5 bases; junction bases not matched to a gene: 10. Germline-derived CDR1 and CDR2 are KGHSH and LQKENI. Supplemented by reference TRBV18 and TRBJ2-1, the full variable domain reads NAGVMQNPRHLVRRRGQEARLRCSPMKGHSHVYWYRQLPEEGLKFMVYLQKENIIDESGMPKERFSAEFPKEGPSILRIQQVVRGDSAAYFCASSPRTRTSGDNEQFFGPGTRLTVL.